This T cell receptor (beta chain) is drawn from a study of preoperative IRX-2 immunotherapy in early breast cancer. The assay was immunoSEQ multiplex PCR, and TCRdb's table has in-frame clones only and misses some. This table holds roughly 10,000 clones, roughly 80% found once. The CDR3 has 16 residues. The trim removed 7 bases at V and 4 bases at J, leaving 7 bases unmatched. CDR1 and CDR2 (germline): SGHRS, YFSETQ. Treatment denoted: preoperative locoregional IRX-2 cytokine immunotherapy. Patients received preoperative, locoregional IRX-2 cytokine immunotherapy in a phase Ib study. The chain employs TRBV5-1 and TRBJ2-2; 13 bases are a match to TRBD2. This receptor was taken from a human donor with breast cancer. Material: lymph node tissue, obtained before IRX-2 immunotherapy. CDR3 nucleotide sequence: TGCGCCAGCTTGGCCGGGACTAGCGGGGTCACCGGGGAGCTGTTTTTT. Amino acid sequence: CASLAGTSGVTGELFF.